One sample yielded the 12 T cell receptor beta chains listed below, sequenced in a study of blood T cell repertoires in COVID-19. TCRdb keeps only in-frame clones here, not all; method: immunoSEQ multiplex PCR. The sample holds approximately 200,000 clones; over 75% are singletons and the top ten take 4.5% to 5.5%. Specimen: peripheral blood. These receptors all come from a human donor in a cohort sampled during active COVID-19.

The V call is TRBV27, the J call TRBJ2-7, with D maybe TRBD1 (6 bases). Germline V CDR1 and CDR2: MNHEY, SMNVEV (reference sequence). The CDR3 length is 16 residues. Trimming stripped 2 bases from V and 0 bases from J, with 14 bases between. CDR3 protein: CASSLLSTGDSYEQYF. Here the CDR3 DNA reads TGTGCCAGCAGTTTACTATCGACAGGTGACTCCTACGAGCAGTACTTC.

Details on this clone: This specimen includes other DNA sequences encoding the same CDR3. The chain combines TRBV20-1 with TRBJ1-5; 9 bases fit TRBD1. The V gene's germline CDR1 is DFQATT and CDR2 SNEGSKA (reference sequence). After removal of 3 bases from V and 7 bases from J, the junction contained 10 bases not matched to a gene. CDR3 length: 15 amino acids. In DNA, the CDR3 is TGCAGTGCTAGTCCCGGGACAGGGTTTGACCAGCCCCAGCATTTT. Translating gives CSASPGTGFDQPQHF.

The chain employs TRBV7-8 and TRBJ2-6; D remains ambiguous. V was trimmed by 5 bases and J by 5 bases, leaving 13 bases between them. This CDR3 has 15 residues. Germline assignment: CDR1 SGHVS and CDR2 FQNEAQ. The CDR3 is CASSPGLKRANVLTF. Here the CDR3 DNA reads TGTGCCAGCAGCCCCGGTCTGAAAAGGGCCAACGTCCTGACTTTC.

The V gene is TRBV28, the J gene TRBJ2-3; D is ambiguous. In germline, CDR1 is MDHEN, CDR2 SYDVKM. V lost 2 bases and J 1 base, leaving 7 bases between the germline ends. There are 14 residues in the CDR3. The CDR3 coding sequence is TGTGCCAGCAGTTTAAATCGGGGCACAGATACGCAGTATTTT. Its translation is CASSLNRGTDTQYF. The full variable domain, its missing parts supplied by reference TRBV28 and TRBJ2-3, is DVKVTQSSRYLVKRTGEKVFLECVQDMDHENMFWYRQDPGLGLRLIYFSYDVKMKEKGDIPEGYSVSREKKERFSLILESASTNQTSMYLCASSLNRGTDTQYFGPGTRLTVL.

V is TRBV11-3 and J is TRBJ2-7, with 9 bases aligning to TRBD1. Germline V gives CDR1 SGHNT, CDR2 YENEEA. Trimming removed 1 base from V and 3 bases from J; junction bases left unmatched: 4. This CDR3 contains 15 residues. The CDR3 region has the DNA TGTGCCAGCAGCTTAGGGACAGGGGAGAGCTACGAGCAGTACTTC. It specifies CASSLGTGESYEQYF.

This clone was detected a few times. This rearrangement joins TRBV28 to TRBJ2-7; possible D gene TRBD2, 6 bases. CDR3 length: 15 amino acids. From germline, CDR1 is MDHEN and CDR2 SYDVKM. Between the trimmed V and J ends, which lost 6 bases and 1 base, there was a span of 16 bases. The DNA of the CDR3 is TGTGCCAGCAGCATCACCGGGACTTTTTCCTACGAGCAGTACTTC. Its translation is CASSITGTFSYEQYF.

The chain is built from TRBV3-1 (or the pseudogene TRBV3-2) and TRBJ1-1; 7 nucleotides line up with TRBD1. The CDR3 consists of 16 residues. Germline CDR1 and CDR2: LGHDT and YNNKEL (reference sequence). V lost 6 bases, J lost 0 bases, and 10 bases stayed unmatched. The DNA for the CDR3 is TGTGCCAGCAGGTACGGGACAGACCCTATGAACACTGAAGCTTTCTTT. This gives the protein CASRYGTDPMNTEAFF.

The chain is built from TRBV6-5 and TRBJ2-5; D may be TRBD1 (5 bases). Germline CDR1 is MNHEY and CDR2 is SVGAGI. The CDR3 length is 15 residues. Deletions cut 6 bases from V and 2 bases from J, with 16 bases between. DNA for the CDR3: TGTGCCAGCAGAAATCGGGCGACAGCTCAAGAGACCCAGTACTTC. It translates to CASRNRATAQETQYF.

The CDR3: CASSVVTEGDGYTF. DNA for the CDR3: TGTGCCAGCAGCGTAGTTACTGAGGGCGATGGCTACACCTTC. The chain employs TRBV9 and TRBJ1-2; no definite D call. CDR1 is SGDLS and CDR2 is YYNGEE in the germline V gene. V gave up 0 bases and J gave up 6 bases, with 12 bases separating them. CDR3 length equals 14 residues.

The chain joins TRBV4-3 to TRBJ2-5, with 12 bases that match TRBD2. Per germline, CDR1 LGHNA and CDR2 YSLEER. This CDR3 contains 18 residues. Losses at the gene ends were 2 bases for V and 5 bases for J; bases not matched to a gene: 12. CDR3 nucleotides: TGCGCCAGCAGCCAAAACCTAGCGGGAGGGCCGGTTCGGGAGACCCAGTACTTC. Translated, it gives CASSQNLAGGPVRETQYF.

The genes are TRBV28 and TRBJ1-3; the match to TRBD1 covers 8 bases. The CDR3 is 13 residues long. With V trimmed by 6 bases and J by 4 bases, 2 bases remained unmatched. Looked up from germline, CDR1 is MDHEN and CDR2 is SYDVKM. The CDR3 here is CASRWTGGNTIYF. The CDR3 bases are TGTGCCAGCAGATGGACAGGGGGAAACACCATATATTTT.

DNA for the CDR3: TGTGCCAGCACAAAAGACAGGGGGAATACAGATACGCAGTATTTT. It yields the protein CASTKDRGNTDTQYF. The chain employs TRBV6-5 and TRBJ2-3, with 9 bases aligning to TRBD1. Germline-derived CDR1 and CDR2 are MNHEY and SVGAGI. The trim removed 7 bases at V and 3 bases at J, leaving 8 bases unmatched. This CDR3 has 15 amino acids.